This TCR beta chain was retrieved from a study of blood T cell repertoires in COVID-19. Turning to the study itself: The United States, Italy and Spain provided the acute and convalescent COVID-19 samples. Sample material is recorded as cDNA or gDNA derived from T cells, B-cell-depleted T cells, or PBMCs.

In the authors' methods: Counts of nucleated cells, estimated from reference gene primer amplification, were obtained. Assay used: immunoSEQ multiplex PCR; TCRdb lists only in-frame clones, some missing. For V, J and clone size, that table is used; D and trimming come from the DNA. This sample has some 120,000 clones; approximately 74% occur once, and the top ten carry around 6%. The CDR3 spans 15 residues. Germline trimming cut 6 bases from V and 4 bases from J; bases unmatched to any gene: 10. Looked up from germline, CDR1 is MNHEY and CDR2 is SMNVEV (reference sequence). This clone was seen more than once but under ten times.

This receptor was identified in a man aged 60-69 years with acute or convalescent COVID-19. The V gene is TRBV27, the J gene TRBJ1-2; 8 nucleotides match TRBD1. Sequenced input: peripheral blood. CDR3 region: CASSVGTGVLYGYTF. In DNA, the CDR3 is TGTGCCAGCAGCGTGGGGACAGGAGTTCTCTATGGCTACACCTTC.